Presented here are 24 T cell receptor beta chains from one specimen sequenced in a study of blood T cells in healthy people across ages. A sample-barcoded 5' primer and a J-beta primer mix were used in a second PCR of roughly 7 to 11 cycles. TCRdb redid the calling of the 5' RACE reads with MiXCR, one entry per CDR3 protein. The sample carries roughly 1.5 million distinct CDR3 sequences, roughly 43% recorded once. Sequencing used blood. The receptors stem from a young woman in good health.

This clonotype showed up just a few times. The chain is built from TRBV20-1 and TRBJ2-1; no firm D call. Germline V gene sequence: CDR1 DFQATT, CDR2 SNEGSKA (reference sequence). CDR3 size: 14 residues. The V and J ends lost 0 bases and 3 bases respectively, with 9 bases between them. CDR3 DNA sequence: TGCAGTGCTAGAGACTTGGGAAGCTACAATGAGCAGTTCTTC. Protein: CSARDLGSYNEQFF.

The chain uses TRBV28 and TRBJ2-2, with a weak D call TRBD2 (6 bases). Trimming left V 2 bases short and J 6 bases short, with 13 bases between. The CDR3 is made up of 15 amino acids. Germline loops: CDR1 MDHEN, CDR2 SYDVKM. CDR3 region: CASSLRGRTSGELFF. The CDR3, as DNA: TGTGCCAGCAGTTTACGAGGGAGGACCTCCGGGGAGCTGTTTTTT.

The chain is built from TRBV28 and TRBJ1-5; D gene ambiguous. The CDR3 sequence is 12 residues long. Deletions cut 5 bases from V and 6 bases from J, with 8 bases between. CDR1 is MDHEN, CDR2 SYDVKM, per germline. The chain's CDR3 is CASSPQLQPQHF. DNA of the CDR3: TGTGCCAGCAGTCCACAGCTTCAGCCCCAGCATTTT.

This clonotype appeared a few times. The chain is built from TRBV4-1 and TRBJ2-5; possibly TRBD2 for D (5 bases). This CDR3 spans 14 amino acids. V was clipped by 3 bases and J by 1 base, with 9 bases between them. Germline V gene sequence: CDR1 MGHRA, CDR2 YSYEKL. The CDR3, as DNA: TGCGCCAGCAGCCATATGACTACCCAAGAGACCCAGTACTTC. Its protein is CASSHMTTQETQYF.

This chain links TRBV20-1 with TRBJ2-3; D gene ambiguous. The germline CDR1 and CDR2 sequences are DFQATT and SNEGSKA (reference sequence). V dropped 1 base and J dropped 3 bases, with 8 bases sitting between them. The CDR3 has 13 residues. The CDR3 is CSARAPVTDTQYF. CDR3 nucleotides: TGCAGTGCTAGAGCGCCAGTAACAGATACGCAGTATTTT.

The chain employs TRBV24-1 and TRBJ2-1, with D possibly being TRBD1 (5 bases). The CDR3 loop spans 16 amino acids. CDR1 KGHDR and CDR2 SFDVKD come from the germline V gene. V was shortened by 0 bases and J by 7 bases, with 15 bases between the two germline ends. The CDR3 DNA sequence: TGTGCCACCAGTGATTTGTCCGTCTCCAAGGGGAATGAGCAGTTCTTC. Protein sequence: CATSDLSVSKGNEQFF.

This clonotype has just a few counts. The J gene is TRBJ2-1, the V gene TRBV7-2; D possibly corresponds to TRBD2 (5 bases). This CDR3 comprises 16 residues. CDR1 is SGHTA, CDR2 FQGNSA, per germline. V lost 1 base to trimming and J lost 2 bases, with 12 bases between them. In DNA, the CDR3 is TGTGCCAGCAGCTTAGTTCGGGGAACGGCCTACAATGAGCAGTTCTTC. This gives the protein CASSLVRGTAYNEQFF.

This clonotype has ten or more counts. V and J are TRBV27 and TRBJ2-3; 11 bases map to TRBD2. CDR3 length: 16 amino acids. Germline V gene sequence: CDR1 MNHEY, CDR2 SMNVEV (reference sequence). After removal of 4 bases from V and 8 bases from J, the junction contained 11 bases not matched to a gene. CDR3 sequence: CASSSASGGYWGTQYF. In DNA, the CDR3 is TGTGCCAGCAGTTCGGCTAGCGGGGGGTATTGGGGTACGCAGTATTTT.

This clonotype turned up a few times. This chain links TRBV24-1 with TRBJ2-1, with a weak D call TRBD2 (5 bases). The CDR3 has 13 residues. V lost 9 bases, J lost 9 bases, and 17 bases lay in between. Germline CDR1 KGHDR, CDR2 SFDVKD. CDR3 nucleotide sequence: TGTGCCACCGCTAGAGAGGGTGTCTCTGAGCAGTTCTTC. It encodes CATAREGVSEQFF.

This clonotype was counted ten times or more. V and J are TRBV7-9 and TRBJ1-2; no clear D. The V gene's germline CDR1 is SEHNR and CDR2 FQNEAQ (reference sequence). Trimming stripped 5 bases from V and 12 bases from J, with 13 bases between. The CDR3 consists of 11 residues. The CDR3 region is CASSPLGENTF. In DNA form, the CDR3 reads TGTGCCAGCAGCCCCCTCGGGGAGAACACCTTC. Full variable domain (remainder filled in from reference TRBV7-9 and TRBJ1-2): DTGVSQNPRHKITKRGQNVTFRCDPISEHNRLYWYRQTLGQGPEFLTYFQNEAQLEKSRLLSDRFSAERPKGSFSTLEIQRTEQGDSAMYLCASSPLGENTFGSGTRLTVV.

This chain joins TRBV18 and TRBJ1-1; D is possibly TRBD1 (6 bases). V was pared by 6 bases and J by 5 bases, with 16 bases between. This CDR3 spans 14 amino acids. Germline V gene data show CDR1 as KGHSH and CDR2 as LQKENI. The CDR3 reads CASSPNSGATEAFF. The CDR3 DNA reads TGTGCCAGCTCGCCCAACTCAGGGGCAACTGAAGCTTTCTTT. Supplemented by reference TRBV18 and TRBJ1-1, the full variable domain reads NAGVMQNPRHLVRRRGQEARLRCSPMKGHSHVYWYRQLPEEGLKFMVYLQKENIIDESGMPKERFSAEFPKEGPSILRIQQVVRGDSAAYFCASSPNSGATEAFFGQGTRLTVV.

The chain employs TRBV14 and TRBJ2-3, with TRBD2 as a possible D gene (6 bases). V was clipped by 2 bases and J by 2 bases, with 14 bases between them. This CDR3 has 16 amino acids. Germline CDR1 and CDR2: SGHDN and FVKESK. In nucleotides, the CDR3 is TGTGCCAGCAGCCAAATCCCAGCGGGCCCCACAGATACGCAGTATTTT. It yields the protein CASSQIPAGPTDTQYF.

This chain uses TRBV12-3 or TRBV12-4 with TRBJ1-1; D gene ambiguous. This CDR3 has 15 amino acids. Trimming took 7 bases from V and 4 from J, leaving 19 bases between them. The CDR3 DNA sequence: TGTGCCAGCACCTTCGGGCCGGCCTGGGGCACTGAAGCTTTCTTT. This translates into CASTFGPAWGTEAFF.

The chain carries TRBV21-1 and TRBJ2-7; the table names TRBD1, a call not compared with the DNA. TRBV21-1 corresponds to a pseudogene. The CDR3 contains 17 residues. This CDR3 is CASSKYRGGSSGNEQYF. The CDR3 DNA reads TGTGCCAGCAGCAAATATAGGGGGGGCAGCTCAGGAAACGAGCAGTACTTC.

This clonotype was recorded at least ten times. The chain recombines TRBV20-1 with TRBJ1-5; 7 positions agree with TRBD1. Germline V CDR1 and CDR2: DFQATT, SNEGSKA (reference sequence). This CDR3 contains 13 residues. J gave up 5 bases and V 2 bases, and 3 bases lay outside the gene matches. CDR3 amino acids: CSARQQGDQPQHF. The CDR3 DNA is TGCAGTGCTAGACAGCAGGGGGATCAGCCCCAGCATTTT.

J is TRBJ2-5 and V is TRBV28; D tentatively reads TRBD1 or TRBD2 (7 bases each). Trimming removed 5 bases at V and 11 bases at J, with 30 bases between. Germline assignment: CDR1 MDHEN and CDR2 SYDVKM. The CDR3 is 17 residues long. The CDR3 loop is CASSPHPGGGPSNEQYF. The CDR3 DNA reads TGTGCCAGCAGTCCCCACCCAGGGGGAGGGCCCAGTAATGAGCAGTACTTC.

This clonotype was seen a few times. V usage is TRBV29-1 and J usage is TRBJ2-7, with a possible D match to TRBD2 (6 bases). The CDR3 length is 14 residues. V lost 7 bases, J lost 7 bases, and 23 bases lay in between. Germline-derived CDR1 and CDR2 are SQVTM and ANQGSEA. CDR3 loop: CSAPGLSSYNEQYF. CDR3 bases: TGCAGCGCCCCGGGACTTTCCTCCTACAATGAGCAGTACTTC.

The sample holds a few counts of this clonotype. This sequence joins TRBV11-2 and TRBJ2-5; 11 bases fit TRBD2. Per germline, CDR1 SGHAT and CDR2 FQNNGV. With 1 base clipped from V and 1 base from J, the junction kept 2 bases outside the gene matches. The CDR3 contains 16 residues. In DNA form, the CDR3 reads TGTGCCAGCAGCTTAGTAGCGGGGGGGCCCCAAGAGACCCAGTACTTC. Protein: CASSLVAGGPQETQYF.

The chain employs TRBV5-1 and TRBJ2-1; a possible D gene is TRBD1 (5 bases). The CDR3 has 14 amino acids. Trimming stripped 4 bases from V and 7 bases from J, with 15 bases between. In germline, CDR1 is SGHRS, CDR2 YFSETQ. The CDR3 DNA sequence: TGCGCCAGCAGCCCCTCTTCAGGGTCGAATGAGCAGTTCTTC. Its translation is CASSPSSGSNEQFF.

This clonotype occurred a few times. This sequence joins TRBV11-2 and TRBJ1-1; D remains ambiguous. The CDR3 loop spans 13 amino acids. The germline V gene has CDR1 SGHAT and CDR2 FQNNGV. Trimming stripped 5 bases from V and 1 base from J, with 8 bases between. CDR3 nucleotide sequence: TGTGCCAGCAGCCCTCCCCAGAACACTGAAGCTTTCTTT. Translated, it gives CASSPPQNTEAFF.

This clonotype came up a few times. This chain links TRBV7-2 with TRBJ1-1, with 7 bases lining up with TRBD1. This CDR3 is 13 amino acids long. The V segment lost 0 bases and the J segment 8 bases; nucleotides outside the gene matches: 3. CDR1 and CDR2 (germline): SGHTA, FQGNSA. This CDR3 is CASSLAGQLEAFF. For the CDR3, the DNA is TGTGCCAGCAGCTTAGCGGGACAGTTAGAAGCTTTCTTT.

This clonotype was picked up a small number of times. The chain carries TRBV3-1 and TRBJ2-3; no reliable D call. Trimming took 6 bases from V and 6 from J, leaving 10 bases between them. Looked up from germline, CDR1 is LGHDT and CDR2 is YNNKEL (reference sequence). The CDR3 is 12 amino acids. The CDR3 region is CASSYPPDTQYF. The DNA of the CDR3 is TGTGCCAGCAGTTATCCCCCCGATACGCAGTATTTT.

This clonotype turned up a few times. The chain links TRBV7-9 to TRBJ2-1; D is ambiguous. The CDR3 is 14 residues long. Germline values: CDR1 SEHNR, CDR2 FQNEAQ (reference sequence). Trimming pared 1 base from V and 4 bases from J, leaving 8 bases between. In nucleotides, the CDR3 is TGTGCCAGCAGCTTAGATTGGGAATACAATGAGCAGTTCTTC. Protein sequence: CASSLDWEYNEQFF.

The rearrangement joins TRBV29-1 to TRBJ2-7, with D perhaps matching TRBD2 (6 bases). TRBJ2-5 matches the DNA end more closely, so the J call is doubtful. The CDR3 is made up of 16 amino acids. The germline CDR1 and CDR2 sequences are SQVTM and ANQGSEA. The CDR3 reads CSVEAGVALGYETQYF. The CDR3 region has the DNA TGCAGCGTTGAAGCGGGGGTAGCCCTTGGGTATGAGACCCAGTACTTC.